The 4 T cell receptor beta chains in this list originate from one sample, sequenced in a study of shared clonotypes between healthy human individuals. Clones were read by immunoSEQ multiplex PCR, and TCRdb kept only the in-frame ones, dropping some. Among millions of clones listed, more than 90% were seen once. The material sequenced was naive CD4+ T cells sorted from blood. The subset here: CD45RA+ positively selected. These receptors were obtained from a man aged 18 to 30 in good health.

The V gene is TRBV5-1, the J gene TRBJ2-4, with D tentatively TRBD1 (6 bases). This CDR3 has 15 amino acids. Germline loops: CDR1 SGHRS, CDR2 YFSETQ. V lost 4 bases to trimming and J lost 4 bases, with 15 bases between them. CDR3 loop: CASSLSTGQKNIQYF. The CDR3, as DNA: TGCGCCAGCAGCCTCTCTACCGGACAGAAAAACATTCAGTACTTC.

CDR3 protein: CASNKGGYGYTF. The CDR3 region has the DNA TGTGCCAGCAATAAGGGGGGCTATGGCTACACCTTC. The chain links TRBV28 to TRBJ1-2; the D gene is possibly TRBD1 (6 bases). The CDR3 loop spans 12 amino acids. V lost 7 bases and J lost 4, with 10 bases in between. Germline-derived CDR1 and CDR2 are MDHEN and SYDVKM.

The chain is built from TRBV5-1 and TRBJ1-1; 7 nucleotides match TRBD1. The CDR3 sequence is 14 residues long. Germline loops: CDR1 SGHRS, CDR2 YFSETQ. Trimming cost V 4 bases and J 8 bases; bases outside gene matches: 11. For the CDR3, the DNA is TGCGCCAGCAGCGCCGTCACAGGGGAGACCGAAGCTTTCTTT. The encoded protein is CASSAVTGETEAFF.

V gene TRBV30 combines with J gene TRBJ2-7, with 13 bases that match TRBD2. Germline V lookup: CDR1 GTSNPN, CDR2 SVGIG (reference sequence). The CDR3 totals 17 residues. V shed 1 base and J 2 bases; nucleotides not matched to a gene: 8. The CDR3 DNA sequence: TGTGCCTGGAGTGCCGACAGACTAGCGGGAGGACCCTACGAGCAGTACTTC. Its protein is CAWSADRLAGGPYEQYF.